The 27 T cell receptor beta chains in this list originate from one sample, sequenced in a study of spatial heterogeneity in lung cancer. Study-wide points: Counts of expanded intratumoral alpha and beta TCRs tracked tumor mutation counts.

A single record per CDR3 protein comes from TCRdb applying MiXCR to the 5' RACE reads. The sample holds almost 4,500 distinct CDR3 sequences, about 6.3% seen once. Time point of the sample: sample taken at primary tumor resection. What these receptors recognize is not known. This sample comprised lung tumor tissue, obtained at surgery. The receptors shown here come from a male donor with early-stage non-small cell lung cancer.

In this sample, this clonotype is medium-sized (0.01 to 0.1%). This chain connects TRBV12-3 or TRBV12-4 to TRBJ2-5; D assignment may be TRBD1 or TRBD2 (5 bases each). The V and J ends lost 6 bases and 2 bases respectively, with 16 bases between them. This CDR3 spans 15 amino acids. The CDR3 loop reads CASSRSGLTQETQYF. CDR3 sequence (DNA): TGTGCCAGCAGCAGGTCGGGGCTTACTCAAGAGACCCAGTACTTC.

The chain couples TRBV30 to TRBJ2-2; the D is unclear. Germline CDR1 and CDR2: GTSNPN and SVGIG (reference sequence). This CDR3 has 12 amino acids. The ends were cut back, 7 bases at V and 1 base at J, with 7 bases in the middle. As DNA, the CDR3 is TGTGCCTTTGACTTGAACACCGGGGAGCTGTTTTTT. This gives the protein CAFDLNTGELFF.

This clonotype was seen at least ten times. The rearrangement joins TRBV7-8 to TRBJ2-2, with 10 bases identical to TRBD2. The CDR3 length is 14 residues. Germline loops: CDR1 SGHVS, CDR2 FQNEAQ. After removal of 4 bases from V and 7 bases from J, the junction contained 3 bases not matched to a gene. The CDR3 here is CASSWGLAIGELFF. In nucleotides, the CDR3 is TGTGCCAGCAGCTGGGGACTAGCGATCGGGGAGCTGTTTTTT.

This clonotype was seen at least ten times. The chain links TRBV2 to TRBJ1-6; the D is unclear. V dropped 2 bases and J dropped 10 bases, with 18 bases sitting between them. Germline V gives CDR1 SNHLY, CDR2 FYNNEI. The length of the CDR3 is 16 residues. CDR3 residues: CASSELEVAAGSPLHF. The CDR3 DNA reads TGTGCCAGCAGTGAATTGGAGGTCGCGGCCGGGTCACCCCTCCACTTT.

In this sample, this clonotype turned up many times. The CDR3 DNA reads as TGTGCCTGTCGAGGAGGGGCAGAAGAGACCCAGTACTTC. This encodes CACRGGAEETQYF. The V and J genes are TRBV6-1 and TRBJ2-5, with D maybe TRBD2 (6 bases). The V and J ends lost 11 bases and 3 bases respectively, with 16 bases between them. Germline CDR1 and CDR2: MNHNS and SASEGT. This CDR3 region has 13 residues.

This clonotype was counted many times. V is TRBV9 and J is TRBJ2-2, with D uncertain. V lost 4 bases and J 2 bases, leaving 18 bases between the germline ends. The CDR3 is 17 residues long. Germline V gives CDR1 SGDLS, CDR2 YYNGEE. CDR3 in DNA: TGTGCCAGCAGCCCTTCGAATTCAGGCCCTAACACCGGGGAGCTGTTTTTT. It codes for CASSPSNSGPNTGELFF.

Ten or more counts support this clonotype. The V call is TRBV13, the J call TRBJ2-2; 7 nucleotides align to TRBD2. The CDR3 runs to 13 residues. CDR1 PRHDT and CDR2 FYEKMQ come from the germline V gene (reference sequence). V was clipped by 1 base and J by 11 bases; unmatched bases: 4. The CDR3 loop reads CASSLVRGVELFF. CDR3 nucleotides: TGTGCCAGCAGCTTAGTTCGGGGGGTCGAGCTGTTTTTT.

This clonotype has at least ten counts. The genes are TRBV7-2 and TRBJ2-4, with D possibly matching TRBD2 (6 bases). Trimming pared 1 base from V and 3 bases from J, leaving 10 bases between. Germline V lookup: CDR1 SGHTA, CDR2 FQGNSA. CDR3 length: 15 amino acids. For the CDR3, the DNA is TGTGCCAGCAGCTTAGACGGGGGAGGCAAAAACATTCAGTACTTC. This translates into CASSLDGGGKNIQYF.

This clonotype was detected ten times or more. This chain uses TRBV6-1 with TRBJ2-6; D not resolved. Between the trimmed V and J ends, which lost 2 bases and 0 bases, there was a span of 5 bases. Germline assignment: CDR1 MNHNS and CDR2 SASEGT. CDR3 length equals 15 residues. For the CDR3, the DNA is TGTGCCAGCAGTGAATCAGTCTCTGGGGCCAACGTCCTGACTTTC. Protein product: CASSESVSGANVLTF.

The chain carries TRBV7-9 and TRBJ2-7; TRBD1 or TRBD2 may be the D gene (5 bases each). The CDR3 is 13 residues long. The V gene lost 5 bases and the J gene lost 7 bases, with 15 bases spanning the gap. The germline V gene encodes CDR1 SEHNR and CDR2 FQNEAQ (reference sequence). The CDR3 sequence is CASSPGPEGEQYF. In nucleotides, the CDR3 is TGTGCCAGCAGCCCGGGACCCGAGGGGGAGCAGTACTTC.

This clonotype was recorded at least ten times. This chain uses TRBV6-6 with TRBJ1-2; TRBD1 might be the D (5 bases). CDR1 and CDR2 from the germline V gene are MNHNY and SVGAGI (reference sequence). CDR3 length: 13 amino acids. V dropped 6 bases and J dropped 7 bases, with 15 bases sitting between them. CDR3 sequence: CASSPGTGGGYTF. The CDR3 DNA follows: TGTGCCAGCAGCCCCGGGACCGGGGGTGGCTACACCTTC.

The sample holds many counts of this clonotype. The V gene is TRBV2, the J gene TRBJ2-7, with 7 bases aligning to TRBD2. Trimming cost V 3 bases and J 1 base; bases outside gene matches: 3. This CDR3 region has 14 residues. Germline CDR1 is SNHLY and CDR2 is FYNNEI. CDR3 region: CASSEASGSYEQYF. The CDR3 region has the DNA TGTGCCAGCAGTGAGGCTAGCGGTTCCTACGAGCAGTACTTC.

This clonotype was found many times. The chain joins TRBV7-3 to TRBJ1-1; D is unresolved. This CDR3 comprises 14 residues. The germline gives CDR1 SGHTA, CDR2 FQGTGA. Trimming removed 5 bases at V and 4 bases at J, with 14 bases between. CDR3 residues: CASSPTHGSTEAFF. CDR3 sequence (DNA): TGTGCCAGCAGCCCAACCCACGGAAGCACTGAAGCTTTCTTT. Full variable domain (rest looked up from reference TRBV7-3 and TRBJ1-1): GAGVSQTPSNKVTEKGKYVELRCDPISGHTALYWYRQSLGQGPEFLIYFQGTGAADDSGLPNDRFFAVRPEGSVSTLKIQRTERGDSAVYLCASSPTHGSTEAFFGQGTRLTVV.

This clonotype was detected only a few times. The chain joins TRBV10-3 to TRBJ1-1, with D unclear. V shed 4 bases and J shed 0 bases, with 12 bases lying between them. The CDR3 is 15 residues long. Germline-derived CDR1 and CDR2 are ENHRY and SYGVKD. CDR3 in amino acids: CAISAAAVMNTEAFF. In DNA, the CDR3 is TGTGCCATCAGTGCAGCAGCCGTCATGAACACTGAAGCTTTCTTT.

Relative to its sample, this clonotype is medium-sized. The V call is TRBV18, the J call TRBJ2-5, with D unresolved. V lost 6 bases and J lost 5, with 7 bases in between. Germline V CDR1 and CDR2: KGHSH, LQKENI. The CDR3 is 11 amino acids. CDR3 bases: TGTGCCAGCTCCGCCGGGGAGACCCAGTACTTC. This sequence encodes CASSAGETQYF.

This clonotype is judged medium-sized (0.01 to 0.1%). The chain is built from TRBV12-3 or TRBV12-4 and TRBJ1-6; no firm D call. V lost 4 bases, J lost 7 bases, and 5 bases lay in between. This CDR3 has 12 residues. CDR3 DNA sequence: TGTGCCAGCAGTTCTTTCAATTCACCCCTCCACTTT. Amino acid sequence: CASSSFNSPLHF.

This clonotype occurred many times. This CDR3 is CASSVMGLEQYF. The CDR3 DNA reads as TGTGCCAGCAGTGTTATGGGACTCGAGCAGTACTTC. The chain is built from TRBV12-3 or TRBV12-4 and TRBJ2-7, with a tentative D call TRBD2 (6 bases). The CDR3 runs 12 residues. V was shortened by 5 bases and J by 6 bases, with 11 bases between the two germline ends.

The V gene is TRBV6-1, the J gene TRBJ1-2; perhaps TRBD1 as D (5 bases). CDR1 is MNHNS and CDR2 is SASEGT in the germline V gene. Trimming removed 6 bases from V and 0 bases from J, with 14 bases in between. This CDR3 is built from 15 residues. The CDR3 here is CASRIGTAANYGYTF. CDR3 bases: TGTGCCAGCAGGATAGGGACGGCGGCTAACTATGGCTACACCTTC.

This clonotype was counted a few times. This chain uses TRBV29-1 with TRBJ1-2; 11 bases agree with TRBD1. With V trimmed by 7 bases and J by 5 bases, 6 bases remained unmatched. CDR3 length: 13 amino acids. CDR1 and CDR2 (germline): SQVTM, ANQGSEA. CDR3 protein: CSAGTGGPYGYTF. The DNA for the CDR3 is TGCAGCGCTGGGACAGGGGGACCGTATGGCTACACCTTC.

This clonotype was counted a few times. This chain joins TRBV7-2 and TRBJ2-3; 9 bases fit TRBD2. This CDR3 comprises 15 residues. V shed 1 base, J shed 6 bases, and the junction held 5 bases outside the gene matches. The V gene's germline CDR1 is SGHTA and CDR2 FQGNSA. CDR3 loop: CASSLGRGGQDTQYF. The CDR3 nucleotides read TGTGCCAGCAGCTTAGGGCGGGGGGGCCAGGATACGCAGTATTTT.

The V gene is TRBV27, the J gene TRBJ2-1, with 7 bases identical to TRBD2. With 8 bases clipped from V and 3 bases from J, the junction kept 7 bases outside the gene matches. Germline V CDR1 and CDR2: MNHEY, SMNVEV (reference sequence). The CDR3 contains 14 residues. In DNA, the CDR3 is TGTGCCAGCTCCAGCGGGGTTCTCTACAATGAGCAGTTCTTC. This gives the protein CASSSGVLYNEQFF.

In its sample, this clonotype ranks as medium-sized. V usage is TRBV4-1 and J usage is TRBJ2-5; D is ambiguous. The germline CDR1 and CDR2 sequences are MGHRA and YSYEKL. The CDR3 has 15 amino acids. Trimming cost V 1 base and J 8 bases, with 17 bases left between them. The DNA of the CDR3 is TGCGCCAGCAGCCAAGGGGCCATTGGCGCAGCAACCCAGTACTTC. Translation gives CASSQGAIGAATQYF.

In this sample, this clonotype turned up many times. The J gene is TRBJ2-3, the V gene TRBV7-2; D tentatively reads TRBD1 or TRBD2 (6 bases each). Trimming left V 1 base short and J 0 bases short, with 8 bases between. The CDR3 extends over 15 amino acids. Germline CDR1 reads SGHTA; CDR2 reads FQGNSA. The CDR3 region is CASSLDGGSTDTQYF. CDR3 bases: TGTGCCAGCAGCTTAGACGGGGGCAGCACAGATACGCAGTATTTT. The complete variable domain, with remaining parts taken from reference TRBV7-2 and TRBJ2-3, reads GAGVSQSPSNKVTEKGKDVELRCDPISGHTALYWYRQSLGQGLEFLIYFQGNSAPDKSGLPSDRFSAERTGGSVSTLTIQRTQQEDSAVYLCASSLDGGSTDTQYFGPGTRLTVL.

Sample share makes this clonotype medium-sized (0.01 to 0.1%). This chain connects TRBV20-1 to TRBJ1-1; no clear D. The CDR3 extends over 14 amino acids. Germline assignment: CDR1 DFQATT and CDR2 SNEGSKA (reference sequence). Trimming stripped 2 bases from V and 8 bases from J, with 18 bases between. The CDR3 loop is CSARNEDRSAEAFF. The CDR3 DNA sequence: TGCAGTGCTAGAAACGAGGACCGATCCGCCGAAGCTTTCTTT.

Many counts were recorded for this clonotype. The genes are TRBV28 and TRBJ2-1, with 8 bases identical to TRBD2. The CDR3 is made up of 15 amino acids. V shed 4 bases, J shed 10 bases, and the junction held 12 bases outside the gene matches. Germline CDR1 MDHEN, CDR2 SYDVKM. The CDR3 loop is CASSSIGTSLNEQFF. The CDR3 coding sequence is TGTGCCAGCAGTTCTATTGGGACTAGTCTTAACGAGCAGTTCTTC. Based on the CDR3 plus reference TRBV28 and TRBJ2-1, the full variable domain is DVKVTQSSRYLVKRTGEKVFLECVQDMDHENMFWYRQDPGLGLRLIYFSYDVKMKEKGDIPEGYSVSREKKERFSLILESASTNQTSMYLCASSSIGTSLNEQFFGPGTRLTVL.

By proportion, this clonotype is medium-sized. The CDR3 DNA reads as TGTGCCAGCAGCTTAGGTGGGACAGCCGGTGGCTACACCTTC. Its protein product is CASSLGGTAGGYTF. The chain carries TRBV7-9 and TRBJ1-2, with 7 bases fitting TRBD1. The CDR3 spans 14 residues. V was clipped by 1 base and J by 7 bases; unmatched bases: 6. Germline-derived CDR1 and CDR2 are SEHNR and FQNEAQ (reference sequence). The full variable domain, completed using reference TRBV7-9 and TRBJ1-2, is DTGVSQNPRHKITKRGQNVTFRCDPISEHNRLYWYRQTLGQGPEFLTYFQNEAQLEKSRLLSDRFSAERPKGSFSTLEIQRTEQGDSAMYLCASSLGGTAGGYTFGSGTRLTVV.

CDR3 in DNA: TGTGCCAGCAGCCCGCATAAAGAGACTAGGCCCTACGAGCAGTACTTC. Its translation is CASSPHKETRPYEQYF. This chain uses TRBV4-2 with TRBJ2-7, with D tentatively TRBD2 (6 bases). Germline assignment: CDR1 LGHNA and CDR2 YNFKEQ. Trimming pared 4 bases from V and 2 bases from J, leaving 18 bases between. The CDR3 extends over 16 amino acids.